The clone carrying this TCR beta chain has just one count. The data are from a study of blood T cell repertoires in COVID-19. The overall study: Samples came from the United States, Italy and Spain, spanning acute and convalescent COVID-19. The analysed material was cDNA or gDNA that came from T cells, B-cell-depleted T cells, or PBMCs.

Germline assignment: CDR1 KGHSH and CDR2 LQKENI. The CDR3 sequence is 16 residues long. V gave up 0 bases and J gave up 2 bases; unmatched junction bases: 3. Under the authors' procedure: Counts of nucleated cells, estimated from reference gene primer amplification, were obtained. Using immunoSEQ multiplex PCR, the repertoire was profiled, and TCRdb retains in-frame clones only, with some absent. V, J and clone size were drawn from that table, and D and trimming were deduced from the DNA. The repertoire holds about 160,000 clones, around 83% seen once, with more than 5% in the top ten. Seattle patients were enrolled during active infection and followed longitudinally.

The clonotype was recovered from a woman between 50 and 59 years old with COVID-19, enrolled during active disease. Sequencing was performed on peripheral blood. This chain joins TRBV18 and TRBJ2-7; 11 positions agree with TRBD1. The CDR3 reads CASSPPGQGVTYEQYF. In DNA form, the CDR3 reads TGTGCCAGCTCACCACCGGGACAGGGGGTTACCTACGAGCAGTACTTC.